The rows below give T cell receptor beta chains drawn from one sample of a study of blood T cell repertoires in COVID-19. The protocol was immunoSEQ multiplex PCR, while the TCRdb copy is restricted to in-frame clones and leaves out a portion. The sample holds 200,000 to 250,000 clones, 82% seen once. Material for sequencing was PBMCs or T cells enriched from blood (not recorded which). The receptor set was obtained from a woman aged 55 to 70 who had recovered from COVID-19. The CDR3 runs from the conserved cysteine through the conserved F or W. The order of the fields is clone size, CDR3 length, V gene, D gene, J gene, CDR3 protein, CDR3 DNA. The D gene is left open where the match is weak. Clone size is stated in some rows and not others, as once, few, many or a class when expanded.

>NA|16|TRBV27|NA|TRBJ2-2
CASSPRLLANTGELFF
TGTGCCAGCTCTCCGCGGTTACTCGCGAACACCGGGGAGCTGTTTTTT
>NA|13|TRBV18|NA|TRBJ2-3
CASSPTSTDTQYF
TGTGCCAGCTCACCCACTAGCACAGATACGCAGTATTTT
>NA|14|TRBV7-2|TRBD1|TRBJ1-4
CASSPGQGREKLFF
TGTGCCAGCAGCCCCGGACAGGGCCGAGAAAAACTGTTTTTT
>NA|14|TRBV5-5|NA|TRBJ2-4
CASSLDRAKNIQYF
TGTGCCAGCAGCTTGGACAGGGCCAAAAACATTCAGTACTTC
>NA|14|TRBV19|NA|TRBJ1-5
CASSKGRRREPQHF
TGTGCCAGTAGTAAAGGGCGCAGGAGGGAGCCCCAGCATTTT
>NA|15|TRBV27|TRBD1|TRBJ2-7
CASRIRTGTSYEQYF
TGTGCCAGCAGGATCCGGACAGGCACGTCCTACGAGCAGTACTTC
>NA|15|TRBV12-5|NA|TRBJ1-3
CASAQSDSSGNTIYF
TGTGCTAGTGCCCAGAGCGACAGCTCTGGAAACACCATATATTTT
>NA|15|TRBV7-7|TRBD1|TRBJ2-2
CASSLQGQGTGELFF
TGTGCCAGCAGTCTACAAGGACAGGGCACCGGGGAGCTGTTTTTT
>NA|12|TRBV7-8|TRBD1|TRBJ1-1
CASSPRDRGAFF
TGTGCCAGCAGCCCCCGGGACAGGGGGGCTTTCTTT
>NA|15|TRBV7-3|NA|TRBJ2-7
CASSLAPGVTYEQYF
TGTGCCAGCAGCTTAGCCCCAGGGGTGACCTACGAGCAGTACTTC
>NA|14|TRBV6-6|TRBD1|TRBJ1-6
CASTLDREGSPLHF
TGTGCCAGCACCTTGGACAGGGAGGGGTCACCCCTCCACTTT
>NA|17|TRBV19|TRBD2|TRBJ2-1
CASSTQLTSGGANEQFF
TGTGCCAGTAGTACCCAATTGACTAGCGGGGGGGCCAATGAGCAGTTCTTC
>few|13|TRBV19|NA|TRBJ2-1
CASTPGPYNEQFF
TGTGCCAGTACGCCTGGCCCCTACAATGAGCAGTTCTTC
>NA|16|TRBV5-1|TRBD2|TRBJ2-7
CASSFELAGVGYEQYF
TGCGCCAGCAGCTTTGAACTAGCGGGAGTGGGGTACGAGCAGTACTTC
>NA|12|TRBV12-3/TRBV12-4|NA|TRBJ2-7
CASSLQNYEQYF
TGTGCCAGCAGTTTACAGAACTACGAGCAGTACTTC
>NA|15|TRBV7-3|NA|TRBJ2-3
CASSLQAYGTDTQYF
TGTGCCAGCAGCCTACAGGCGTACGGCACAGATACGCAGTATTTT
>NA|19|TRBV12-5|TRBD2|TRBJ2-3
CASGLVLLAGPTSTDTQYF
TGTGCTAGTGGTTTGGTACTTTTAGCGGGACCTACTAGCACAGATACGCAGTATTTT
>NA|15|TRBV14|NA|TRBJ2-7
CASSQAPGLGYEQYF
TGTGCCAGCAGCCAAGCTCCAGGGTTGGGCTACGAGCAGTACTTC
>NA|16|TRBV15|TRBD2|TRBJ2-1
CATSRDAGGNFVEQFF
TGTGCCACCAGCAGAGACGCGGGAGGGAATTTTGTTGAGCAGTTCTTC
>NA|12|TRBV6-5|NA|TRBJ1-2
CASRGRGYGYTF
TGTGCCAGCAGAGGCAGGGGCTATGGCTACACCTTC
>NA|15|TRBV15|NA|TRBJ2-7
CATSRAPPGRNEQYF
TGTGCCACCAGCAGAGCCCCGCCAGGCCGCAACGAGCAGTACTTC
>NA|16|TRBV5-1|TRBD2|TRBJ2-1
CASTYTSGASYNEQFF
TGCGCCAGCACCTACACTAGCGGGGCCTCCTACAATGAGCAGTTCTTC
>NA|15|TRBV9|NA|TRBJ1-3
CASRMGAGSGNTIYF
TGTGCCAGCAGGATGGGGGCCGGCTCTGGAAACACCATATATTTT
>once|15|TRBV19|TRBD1|TRBJ1-4
CASSDTGQGNEKLFF
TGTGCCAGTAGCGACACGGGACAGGGAAATGAAAAACTGTTTTTT
>NA|15|TRBV19|TRBD1|TRBJ1-2
CASRLGQGPNYGYTF
TGTGCCAGTAGGCTGGGACAGGGCCCCAACTATGGCTACACCTTC
>NA|14|TRBV7-9|TRBD2|TRBJ2-7
CASSFQAGGPGQYF
TGTGCCAGCAGCTTCCAAGCGGGAGGCCCGGGGCAGTACTTC